A single sample gave rise to the 15 T cell receptor beta chains below, sequenced in a study of tumor-infiltrating lymphocytes in primary liver carcinoma. TCR beta cDNA was reverse-transcribed from about 550 ng of total RNA. The reaction used a constant-region primer and ProtoScript II reverse transcriptase. Generation of the TCR beta libraries relied on three nested multiplex PCR rounds using slightly modified ARM-PCR. The first two PCR rounds used TRBV1-TRBV30 forward primers with a C-beta reverse primer, 10 to 11 cycles each. TCRdb redid the calling of the multiplex PCR reads with MiXCR, one entry per CDR3 protein. The sample has more than 75,000 distinct CDR3 sequences, over 60% seen once. RNA and DNA were co-extracted from around 20-30 mg of unsorted bulk tissue. Sequencing used liver tumor tissue from sampling region 1. The subset denotes: tumor region T1, superior pole. These receptors were obtained from a man in his forties or fifties with primary liver carcinoma and hepatitis B virus infection.

With regard to this clonotype: The junction departs from the called germline gene at one end, perhaps through a read error. The chain joins TRBV10-2 to TRBJ2-2; perhaps D is TRBD1 or TRBD2 (5 bases each). This CDR3 region has 14 residues. Germline V gene sequence: CDR1 WSHSY, CDR2 SAAADI. CDR3 in DNA: TGCGTCAGCAGCGTGCAGGGAGACACCGGGGAGCTATTTTTT. This gives the protein CVSSVQGDTGELFF.

As to this clonotype: A much larger clone lies one base from this, so it may be a read error. The chain is built from TRBV28 and TRBJ2-7; TRBD2 aligns across 7 bases. This CDR3 is 15 amino acids long. Germline V gives CDR1 MDHEN, CDR2 SYDVKM. The trim removed 4 bases at V and 6 bases at J, leaving 12 bases unmatched. CDR3 region: CASSSWTNGRREQYF. DNA of the CDR3: TGTGCCAGCAGTTCCTGGACTAACGGGAGGCGCGAGCAGTACTTC.

Notes on this clonotype: Relative to the germline gene, one junction end is altered; a read error may explain this. The rearrangement uses TRBV2 and TRBJ2-7; 8 nucleotides line up with TRBD1. Germline V CDR1 and CDR2: SNHLY, FYNNEI. CDR3 length: 15 residues. CDR3 amino acids: CVSSPTGGFSYEQYF. The CDR3 nucleotides are TGTGTCAGCAGTCCTACAGGGGGATTCTCCTACGAGCAGTACTTC. The full variable domain, in which reference TRBV2 and TRBJ2-7 provide the parts outside the CDR3, is EPEVTQTPSHQVTQMGQEVILRCVPISNHLYFYWYRQILGQKVEFLVSFYNNEISEKSEIFDDQFSVERPDGSNFTLKIRSTKLEDSAMYFCVSSPTGGFSYEQYFGPGTRLTVT.

Concerning this clonotype itself: The junction and the germline gene differ at one end; a read error may be behind it. V is TRBV4-1 and J is TRBJ2-7, with a possible D match to TRBD2 (6 bases). This CDR3 is 17 amino acids long. CDR1 is MGHRA, CDR2 YSYEKL, per germline. For the CDR3, the DNA is TGCGCCAGCAACCCAAGATCGTTGGGCGGGGACTCCTACGAGCAATACTTC. As protein: CASNPRSLGGDSYEQYF.

Comment on this clonotype: The final CDR3 position lacks the conserved phenylalanine or tryptophan, pointing to a likely read error. The CDR3 protein is CATQHGSSHEQYS. As DNA, the CDR3 is TGTGCCACCCAGCACGGGAGCTCCCACGAGCAGTACTCC. This chain uses TRBV6-1 with TRBJ2-7, with a tentative D call TRBD2 (6 bases). This CDR3 is built from 13 residues. Germline-derived CDR1 and CDR2 are MNHNS and SASEGT.

V gene TRBV29-1 combines with J gene TRBJ2-1; TRBD1 agrees at 8 bases. V lost 7 bases, J lost 6 bases, and 11 bases stayed unmatched. CDR1 is SQVTM, CDR2 ANQGSEA, per germline. The length of the CDR3 is 14 residues. The chain's CDR3 is CSALRGTGSNEQFF. The DNA for the CDR3 is TGCAGCGCTCTGAGGGGGACAGGAAGCAATGAGCAGTTCTTC.

The count of this clonotype is one. The missing conserved phenylalanine or tryptophan at the end of this CDR3 makes a read error likely. Because the CDR3's place on the DNA is in doubt, the DNA is left out and the CDR3 is given as listed by TCRdb. The chain employs TRBV29-1 and TRBJ2-7; the table's D call, TRBD1, was not checked against the DNA. CDR1 is SQVTM, CDR2 ANQGSEA, per germline. The CDR3 sequence runs 14 residues, both termini included. The CDR3: CSVDGGGDRDEHYS.

This sequence joins TRBV29-1 and TRBJ2-1; no definite D call. CDR1 is SQVTM, CDR2 ANQGSEA, per germline. CDR3 length: 13 residues. In nucleotides, the CDR3 is TGCAGTGTCGAACTGACGGACTACAATGAGCAGTTCTTC. This sequence encodes CSVELTDYNEQFF.

This clonotype was detected once. The V gene is TRBV10-3, the J gene TRBJ2-1, with TRBD2 identical over 7 bases. CDR1 is ENHRY and CDR2 is SYGVKD in the germline V gene. The J segment lost 8 bases and the V segment lost 7 bases, leaving 14 bases of the junction unmatched. This CDR3 spans 15 amino acids. In DNA, the CDR3 is TGTGCCATCAAGGGTTTAGGTGCGGGAGATGATGAGCAGTTCTTC. The encoded protein is CAIKGLGAGDDEQFF.

This clonotype was seen a few times. A much bigger clone sits one base away, suggesting this may be a read error. The chain uses TRBV13 and TRBJ2-2; unclear D gene. CDR3 length equals 18 residues. Per germline, CDR1 PRHDT and CDR2 FYEKMQ (reference sequence). For the CDR3, the DNA is TGTGTCAGCAGCTTTAGGAGAAGGGCGGAAGCGAACACCGGGGAGCTGTTTTTT. Its protein is CVSSFRRRAEANTGELFF.

Remarks on this clonotype: An end of the junction does not agree with germline; a read error may underlie this. The chain links TRBV29-1 to TRBJ2-1; 7 bases line up with TRBD2. The CDR3 length is 14 residues. Germline V gene sequence: CDR1 SQVTM, CDR2 ANQGSEA. CDR3 in DNA: TGCAGCGTTGAGGACGGCAGGGACTACAATGAACAGTTCTTC. Residues: CSVEDGRDYNEQFF.

This clonotype was counted many times. The rearrangement links TRBV10-3 to TRBJ2-5; 11 bases match TRBD2. Germline-derived CDR1 and CDR2 are ENHRY and SYGVKD. The CDR3 extends over 17 amino acids. With V trimmed by 6 bases and J by 4 bases, 13 bases remained unmatched. The CDR3 bases are TGTGCCATCAGCGGGACTAGCGGAGGGAAAAGTCTAGAGACCCAGTACTTC. As protein: CAISGTSGGKSLETQYF.

The V call is TRBV29-1, the J call TRBJ2-7; no clear D gene. Per germline, CDR1 SQVTM and CDR2 ANQGSEA. The CDR3 length is 14 residues. Trimming removed 6 bases from V and 5 bases from J, with 20 bases in between. DNA for the CDR3: TGCAGCGTCCAAGGGCTCCATGGGCCCGACGAGCAGTACTTC. Protein: CSVQGLHGPDEQYF.

Points on this clonotype: One junction end disagrees with the germline gene, perhaps due to a read error. The chain recombines TRBV11-1 with TRBJ2-7, with 7 nucleotides matching TRBD1. CDR3 size: 15 residues. The V gene's germline CDR1 is SGHAT and CDR2 FQDESV (reference sequence). The CDR3 coding sequence is TGTACCAGCAGCTTCGAGGGACAGTTCTCCTATGAGCAGTACTTC. Amino acids: CTSSFEGQFSYEQYF.

This clonotype has only one observation. A much larger clonotype is one base distant, so this may be a read error. The chain links TRBV5-1 to TRBJ1-2; D perhaps matches TRBD1 (5 bases). This CDR3 has 13 amino acids. Germline V gene lookup returns CDR1 SGHRS and CDR2 YFSETQ. This chain's CDR3 is CASRQDNNYGHTF. The DNA for the CDR3 is TGCGCCAGCCGGCAGGACAATAACTATGGCCACACCTTC.